This TCR beta chain is from a study of post-analysis software for immune sequencing data. Study-wide points: There were five or six TRBV segments more frequent in patients than controls, and TRBV5-6, TRBV5-1 and TRBV20-1 were among them.

Every TCR beta cDNA library bore unique molecular identifiers. TCRdb re-derived calls from the PCR reads in MiXCR, one entry per CDR3 protein. This sample yields under 200,000 distinct CDR3 sequences, of which 25% to 30% are seen a single time; roughly 3.4% belongs to the top ten. Germline V gene sequence: CDR1 MDHEN, CDR2 SYDVKM. This CDR3 spans 14 amino acids. On this clonotype: What it binds is not known. With a much larger clone just one base away, this may be a read error.

The sequenced material came from blood. The origin of this receptor is a girl aged 2 to 17 with multiple sclerosis. The V gene is TRBV28, the J gene TRBJ2-1; no clear D gene. CDR3 residues: CASSRNNKRNVQFF. The CDR3 coding sequence is TGTGCCAGCAGCCGGAACAACAAAAGGAATGTGCAGTTCTTC.